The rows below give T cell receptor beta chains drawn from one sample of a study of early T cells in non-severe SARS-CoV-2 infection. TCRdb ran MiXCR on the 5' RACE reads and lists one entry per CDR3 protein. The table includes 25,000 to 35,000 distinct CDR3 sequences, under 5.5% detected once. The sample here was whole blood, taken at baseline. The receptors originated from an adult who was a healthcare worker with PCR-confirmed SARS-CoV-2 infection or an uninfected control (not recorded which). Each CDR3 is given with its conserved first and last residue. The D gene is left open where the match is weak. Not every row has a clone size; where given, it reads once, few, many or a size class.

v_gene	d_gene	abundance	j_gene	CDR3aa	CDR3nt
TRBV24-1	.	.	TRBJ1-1	CATSDPSSTGEAFF	TGTGCCACCAGTGATCCCTCATCGACTGGTGAAGCTTTCTTT
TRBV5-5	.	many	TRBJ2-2	CASIQSGRSNTGELFF	TGTGCCAGCATCCAATCGGGACGATCGAACACCGGGGAGCTGTTTTTT
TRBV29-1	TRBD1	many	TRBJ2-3	CSVDLGTGVPDTQYF	TGCAGCGTGGACCTCGGGACAGGGGTTCCAGATACGCAGTATTTT
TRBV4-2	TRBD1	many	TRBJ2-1	CASSQGQGAYNEQFF	TGTGCCAGCAGCCAAGGACAGGGGGCCTACAATGAGCAGTTCTTC
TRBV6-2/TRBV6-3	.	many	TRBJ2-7	CASSYEGRSYEQYF	TGTGCCAGCAGTTACGAGGGACGGAGCTACGAGCAGTACTTC
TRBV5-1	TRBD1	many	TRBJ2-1	CASSLGQGRNEQFF	TGCGCCAGCAGCCTCGGACAGGGGAGGAATGAGCAGTTCTTC
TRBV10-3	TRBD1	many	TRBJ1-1	CAIRPDRENTEAFF	TGTGCCATCAGGCCGGACAGGGAGAACACTGAAGCTTTCTTT
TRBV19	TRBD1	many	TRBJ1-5	CASSSSGQGTNQPQHF	TGTGCCAGTAGTAGTTCTGGACAGGGCACTAATCAGCCCCAGCATTTT
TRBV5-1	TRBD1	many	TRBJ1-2	CASSLGQGNGYTF	TGCGCCAGCAGCTTGGGACAGGGAAACGGCTACACCTTC
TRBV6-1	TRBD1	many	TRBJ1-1	CASSASGGPPETEAFF	TGTGCCAGCAGTGCTTCAGGGGGGCCTCCTGAAACTGAAGCTTTCTTT
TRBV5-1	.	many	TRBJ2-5	CASSLIPGRGQETQYF	TGCGCCAGCAGCTTGATCCCCGGGAGAGGCCAAGAGACCCAGTACTTC
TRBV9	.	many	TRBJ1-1	CASSVASQTEAFF	TGTGCCAGCAGCGTAGCTAGCCAGACTGAAGCTTTCTTT
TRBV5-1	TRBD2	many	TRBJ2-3	CASSSLAGGTDTQYF	TGCGCCAGCAGCTCATTAGCGGGAGGCACAGATACGCAGTATTTT
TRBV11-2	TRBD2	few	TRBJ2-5	CASSLYSSGDRETQYF	TGTGCCAGCAGCTTATACAGTAGCGGGGATCGAGAGACCCAGTACTTC
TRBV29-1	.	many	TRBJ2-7	CSGSAGGGSAYEQYF	TGCAGCGGGTCCGCCGGCGGAGGAAGCGCCTACGAGCAGTACTTC
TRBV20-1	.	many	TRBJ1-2	CSGSSSDYGYTF	TGCAGTGGAAGCAGTTCAGACTATGGCTACACCTTC
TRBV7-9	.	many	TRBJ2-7	CASSLGGLYGEQYF	TGTGCCAGCAGCTTAGGGGGTCTCTACGGGGAGCAGTACTTC
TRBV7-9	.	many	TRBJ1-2	CASSTYRAYGYTF	TGTGCCAGCAGCACGTACAGAGCCTATGGCTACACCTTC
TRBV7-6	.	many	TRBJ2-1	CASSLDRSSYNEQFF	TGTGCCAGCAGCTTAGACAGGTCCTCCTACAATGAGCAGTTCTTC
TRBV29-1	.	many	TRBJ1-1	CSVAVNTEAFF	TGCAGCGTAGCAGTGAACACTGAAGCTTTCTTT
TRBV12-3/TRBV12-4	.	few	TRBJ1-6	CASGTVINSPLHF	TGTGCCAGCGGGACGGTGATAAATTCACCCCTCCACTTT
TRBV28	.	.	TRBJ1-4	CASSFPTTNEKLFF	TGTGCCAGCAGTTTCCCCACAACTAATGAAAAACTGTTTTTT
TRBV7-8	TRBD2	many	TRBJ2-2	CASSLATGLAEDTGELFF	TGTGCCAGCAGCTTAGCTACGGGACTAGCGGAGGACACCGGGGAGCTGTTTTTT
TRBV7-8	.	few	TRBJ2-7	CASSSVRVGHEQYF	TGTGCCAGCAGCTCCGTTAGGGTCGGCCACGAGCAGTACTTC
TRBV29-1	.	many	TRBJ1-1	CSVGMDSNTEAFF	TGCAGCGTTGGGATGGATTCGAACACTGAAGCTTTCTTT
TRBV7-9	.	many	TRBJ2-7	CASSPRDKNYEQYF	TGTGCCAGCAGCCCCCGGGACAAAAACTACGAGCAGTACTTC
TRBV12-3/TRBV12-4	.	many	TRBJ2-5	CASSPSEETQYF	TGTGCCAGCAGCCCTAGCGAAGAGACCCAGTACTTC
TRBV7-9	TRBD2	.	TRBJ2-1	CASSRREGYNEQFF	TGTGCCAGCAGTCGGAGGGAGGGCTACAATGAGCAGTTCTTC
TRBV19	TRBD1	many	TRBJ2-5	CASRGRGKETQYF	TGTGCCAGTAGGGGCAGGGGGAAGGAGACCCAGTACTTC
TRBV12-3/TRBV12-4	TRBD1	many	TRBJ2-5	CASSPDRETQYF	TGTGCCAGCAGTCCGGACAGGGAGACCCAGTACTTC
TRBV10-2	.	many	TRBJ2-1	CASSPTGLFEQFF	TGCGCCAGCAGTCCCACAGGACTTTTTGAGCAGTTCTTC
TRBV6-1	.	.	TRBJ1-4	CASSVEITNEKLFF	TGTGCCAGCAGTGTGGAAATCACTAATGAAAAACTGTTTTTT
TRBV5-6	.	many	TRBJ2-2	CASSPGPTNTGELFF	TGTGCCAGCAGCCCCGGACCGACGAACACCGGGGAGCTGTTTTTT
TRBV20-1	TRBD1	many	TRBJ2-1	CSALDRGPYNEQFF	TGCAGTGCTTTGGACAGGGGGCCCTACAATGAGCAGTTCTTC
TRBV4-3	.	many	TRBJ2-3	CASTASLGDTQYF	TGCGCCAGCACCGCAAGCTTAGGAGATACGCAGTATTTT
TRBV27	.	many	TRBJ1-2	CASSFWRATGGGYTF	TGTGCCAGCAGTTTCTGGAGGGCGACGGGGGGTGGCTACACCTTC
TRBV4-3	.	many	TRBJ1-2	CASSPDSRSGDGYTF	TGCGCCAGCAGCCCTGACAGTCGGAGTGGGGATGGCTACACCTTC
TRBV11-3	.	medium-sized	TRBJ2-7	CASSYTTGRQGAPYEQYF	TGTGCCAGCAGCTATACAACCGGGAGACAGGGTGCCCCCTACGAGCAGTACTTC
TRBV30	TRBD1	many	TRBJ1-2	CAWSRQGGSGYTF	TGTGCCTGGAGTCGACAGGGCGGGAGCGGCTACACCTTC
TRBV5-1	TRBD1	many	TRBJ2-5	CASFTGGSQETQYF	TGCGCCAGCTTCACAGGGGGCAGCCAAGAGACCCAGTACTTC
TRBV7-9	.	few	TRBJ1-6	CASSLTESNSPLHF	TGTGCCAGCAGCCTAACAGAGAGTAATTCACCCCTCCACTTT
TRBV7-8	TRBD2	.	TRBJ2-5	CASSLLGTSGVLQETQYF	TGTGCCAGCAGCTTATTAGGGACTAGCGGGGTCCTGCAAGAGACCCAGTACTTC
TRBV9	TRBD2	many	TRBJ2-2	CASSVRSGGSGELFF	TGTGCCAGCAGCGTAAGGAGCGGGGGGTCCGGGGAGCTGTTTTTT
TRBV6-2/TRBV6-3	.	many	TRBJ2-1	CASSPGEYNEQFF	TGTGCCAGCAGTCCGGGGGAGTACAATGAGCAGTTCTTC
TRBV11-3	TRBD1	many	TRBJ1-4	CASSSGQGNEKLFF	TGTGCCAGCAGCTCAGGACAGGGGAATGAAAAACTGTTTTTT
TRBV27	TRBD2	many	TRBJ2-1	CASSPSGGSSYNEQFF	TGTGCCAGCAGTCCTAGCGGGGGGAGCTCCTACAATGAGCAGTTCTTC
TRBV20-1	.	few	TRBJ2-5	CSAKGAAYQETQYF	TGCAGTGCTAAAGGGGCAGCGTACCAAGAGACCCAGTACTTC
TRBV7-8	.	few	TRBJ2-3	CASSLEPTASRTQYF	TGTGCCAGCAGCTTAGAACCCACAGCATCCAGAACGCAGTATTTT
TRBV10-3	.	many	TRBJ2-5	CAISELQETQYF	TGTGCCATCAGTGAGCTACAAGAGACCCAGTACTTC
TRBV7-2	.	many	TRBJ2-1	CASSFLVSNEQFF	TGTGCCAGCAGCTTTCTCGTCAGCAATGAGCAGTTCTTC
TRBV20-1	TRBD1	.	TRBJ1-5	CSATSGQGGQPQHF	TGCAGTGCTACCTCAGGACAGGGCGGGCAGCCCCAGCATTTT
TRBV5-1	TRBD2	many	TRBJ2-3	CASSLAGGFTDTQYF	TGCGCCAGCAGCTTAGCGGGAGGCTTCACAGATACGCAGTATTTT
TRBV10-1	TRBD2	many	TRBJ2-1	CASGTSGGGNEQFF	TGCGCCAGCGGGACTAGCGGAGGGGGCAATGAGCAGTTCTTC
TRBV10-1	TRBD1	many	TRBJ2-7	CASRGPGGEQYF	TGCGCCAGCAGGGGGCCAGGGGGCGAGCAGTACTTC
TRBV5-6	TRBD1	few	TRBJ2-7	CASSSRDSSYEQYF	TGTGCCAGCAGCAGCCGGGACAGCTCCTACGAGCAGTACTTC
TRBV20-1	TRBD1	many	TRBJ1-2	CSASTGGYGYTF	TGCAGTGCTAGTACAGGGGGCTATGGCTACACCTTC